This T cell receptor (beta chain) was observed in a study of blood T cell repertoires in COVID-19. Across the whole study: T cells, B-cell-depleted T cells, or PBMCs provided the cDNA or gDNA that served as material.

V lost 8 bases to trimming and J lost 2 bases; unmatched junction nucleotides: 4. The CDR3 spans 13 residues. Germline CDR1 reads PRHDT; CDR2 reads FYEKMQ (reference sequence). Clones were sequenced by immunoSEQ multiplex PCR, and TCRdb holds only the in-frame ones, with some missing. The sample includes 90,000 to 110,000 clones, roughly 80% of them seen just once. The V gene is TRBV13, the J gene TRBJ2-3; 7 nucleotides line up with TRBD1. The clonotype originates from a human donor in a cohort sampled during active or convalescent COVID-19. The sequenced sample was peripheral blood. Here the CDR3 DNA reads TGTGCCAGCCGGGACAGCCTCACAGATACGCAGTATTTT. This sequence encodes CASRDSLTDTQYF.